The sequence of this T cell receptor beta chain was determined in a study of T cell changes during pregnancy in multiple sclerosis. V lost 9 bases, J lost 1 base, and 10 bases stayed unmatched. This CDR3 contains 15 residues. Germline CDR1 and CDR2: SGHRS and YFSETQ. The table came from immunoSEQ multiplex PCR; TCRdb's copy has only in-frame clones and leaves some out. This table holds about 50,000 clones, around 90% found once. The receptor comes from a female donor in good health, enrolled as a control in a pregnancy study. Sample: CD4+ T cells from peripheral blood mononuclear cells, taken after pregnancy. This rearrangement joins TRBV5-1 to TRBJ2-5; 9 bases line up with TRBD2. The CDR3 coding sequence is TGCGCCACCAATATAGCGGGAGTCTCCCAAGAGACCCAGTACTTC. Its translation: CATNIAGVSQETQYF.